The 5 T cell receptor beta chains below were found in one sample sequenced in a study of T cells in Graves' hyperthyroidism and ophthalmopathy. Template material for amplifying TCR beta CDR3 regions consisted of RNA transcripts. The HTBI primer set served for first-round RT-PCR of the TCR CDR3. MiXCR, applied by TCRdb to the multiplex PCR reads, yields one record per CDR3 protein. The top ten hold 5.3% of the sample, which has approximately 410,000 distinct CDR3 sequences, roughly an eighth seen once. The sequenced sample consisted of blood. The receptors were gathered from a woman younger than 30 with Graves' hyperthyroidism.

The V call is TRBV5-6, the J call TRBJ1-2; 10 bases are shared with TRBD1. Germline CDR1 SGHDT, CDR2 YYEEEE. This CDR3 is built from 16 residues. V lost 4 bases to trimming and J lost 5 bases; unmatched junction nucleotides: 11. In DNA form, the CDR3 reads TGTGCCAGCAGCCTGCTGGGGACAGGGGAGACTTATGGCTACACCTTC. Its protein product is CASSLLGTGETYGYTF.

In its sample, this clonotype was seen many times. This chain connects TRBV6-5 to TRBJ1-4; D is undetermined. V lost 0 bases, J lost 6 bases, and 11 bases lay in between. This CDR3 spans 15 amino acids. Germline loops: CDR1 MNHEY, CDR2 SVGAGI. The DNA of the CDR3 is TGTGCCAGCAGTTACTCTGCGTTGGAAGATGAAAAACTGTTTTTT. Translation: CASSYSALEDEKLFF.

V gene TRBV4-1 combines with J gene TRBJ2-3; D is perhaps TRBD2 (7 bases). The germline V and J ends were trimmed by 8 bases and 6 bases, with 24 bases remaining between them. This CDR3 is built from 16 residues. Germline lookup yields CDR1 MGHRA and CDR2 YSYEKL. CDR3 coding DNA: TGCGCCAGCGGTCGGAGCGGGGAGGGAAGGGGGGATACGCAGTATTTT. This encodes CASGRSGEGRGDTQYF.

This clonotype was seen many times. The V and J genes are TRBV27 and TRBJ2-5; TRBD1 matches 8 bases. The ends lost 6 bases at V and 4 bases at J; junction bases unmatched: 7. CDR1 MNHEY and CDR2 SMNVEV come from the germline V gene (reference sequence). This CDR3 comprises 14 residues. This chain's CDR3 is CASRDRGEVETQYF. The CDR3 DNA follows: TGTGCCAGCAGAGACAGGGGAGAGGTAGAGACCCAGTACTTC.

This clonotype was seen at least ten times. The rearrangement uses TRBV20-1 and TRBJ1-1; no reliable D call. The CDR3 has 13 amino acids. V was shortened by 3 bases and J by 4 bases, with 12 bases between the two germline ends. Germline CDR1 and CDR2: DFQATT and SNEGSKA (reference sequence). This CDR3 reads CSARIMTSTEAFF. CDR3 sequence (DNA): TGCAGTGCTAGGATCATGACTAGCACTGAAGCTTTCTTT.